The T cell receptor beta chain described here comes from a study of blood T cell repertoires in COVID-19. This CDR3 region has 13 residues. Germline V gene sequence: CDR1 SGHRS, CDR2 YFSETQ. J lost 4 bases, V lost 5 bases, and 4 bases had no gene match. Sequencing was performed with immunoSEQ multiplex PCR; in TCRdb, only in-frame clones are kept and a portion is missing. The table lists roughly 68,000 clones, around 89% of them singletons. The clonotype originates from a woman aged 65 to 85 with acute or convalescent COVID-19. The sequenced sample was peripheral blood. The chain has TRBV5-1 and TRBJ2-3; 7 nucleotides align to TRBD2. CDR3 loop: CASRREIADTQYF. The DNA of the CDR3 is TGCGCCAGCAGGCGGGAGATCGCAGATACGCAGTATTTT.